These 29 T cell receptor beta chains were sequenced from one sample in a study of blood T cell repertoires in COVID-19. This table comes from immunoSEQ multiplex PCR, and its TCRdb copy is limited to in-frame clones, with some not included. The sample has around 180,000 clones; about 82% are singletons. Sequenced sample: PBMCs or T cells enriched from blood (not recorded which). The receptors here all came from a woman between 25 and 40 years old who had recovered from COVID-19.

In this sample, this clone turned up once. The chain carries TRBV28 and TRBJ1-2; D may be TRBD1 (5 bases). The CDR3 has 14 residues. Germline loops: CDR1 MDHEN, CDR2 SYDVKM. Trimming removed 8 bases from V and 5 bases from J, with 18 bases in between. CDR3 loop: CASLPAGGSYGYTF. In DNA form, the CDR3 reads TGTGCCAGCCTTCCTGCGGGGGGGAGTTATGGCTACACCTTC.

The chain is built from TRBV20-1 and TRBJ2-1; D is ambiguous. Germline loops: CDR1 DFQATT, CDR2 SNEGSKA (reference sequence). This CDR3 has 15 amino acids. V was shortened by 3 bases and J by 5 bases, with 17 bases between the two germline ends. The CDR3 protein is CSASLEMELNNEQFF. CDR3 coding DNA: TGCAGTGCTAGTCTAGAAATGGAGCTAAACAATGAGCAGTTCTTC.

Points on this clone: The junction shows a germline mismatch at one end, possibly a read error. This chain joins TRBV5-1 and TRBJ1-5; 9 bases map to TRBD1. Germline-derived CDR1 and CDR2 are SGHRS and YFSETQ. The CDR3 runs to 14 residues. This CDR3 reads CASRLGTGNQPQHF. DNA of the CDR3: TGCGCCAGCAGATTGGGGACAGGGAATCAGCCCCAGCATTTT.

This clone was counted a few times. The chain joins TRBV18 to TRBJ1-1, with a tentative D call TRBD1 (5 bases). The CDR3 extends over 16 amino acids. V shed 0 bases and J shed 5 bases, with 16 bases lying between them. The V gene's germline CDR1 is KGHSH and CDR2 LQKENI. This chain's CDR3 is CASSPPGPQRGTEAFF. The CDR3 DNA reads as TGTGCCAGCTCACCACCGGGCCCACAACGGGGGACTGAAGCTTTCTTT.

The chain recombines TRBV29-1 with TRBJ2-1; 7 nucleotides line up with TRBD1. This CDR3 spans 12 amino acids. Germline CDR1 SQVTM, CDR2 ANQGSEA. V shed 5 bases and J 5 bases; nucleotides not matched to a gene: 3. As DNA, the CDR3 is TGCAGCGTTACAGGGGTGAACAATGAGCAGTTCTTC. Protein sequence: CSVTGVNNEQFF.

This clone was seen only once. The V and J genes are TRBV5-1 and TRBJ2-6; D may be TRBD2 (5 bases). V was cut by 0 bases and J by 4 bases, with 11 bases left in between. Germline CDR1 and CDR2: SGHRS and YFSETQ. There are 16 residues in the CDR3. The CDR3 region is CASSLAWTAGANVLTF. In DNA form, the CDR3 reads TGCGCCAGCAGCTTGGCCTGGACTGCGGGGGCCAACGTCCTGACTTTC.

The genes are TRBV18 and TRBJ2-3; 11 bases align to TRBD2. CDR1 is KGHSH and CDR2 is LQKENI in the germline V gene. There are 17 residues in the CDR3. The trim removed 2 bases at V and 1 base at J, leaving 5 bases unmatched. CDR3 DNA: TGTGCCAGCTCACCATACCCGGGACTAGCGGGCACAGATACGCAGTATTTT. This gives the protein CASSPYPGLAGTDTQYF.

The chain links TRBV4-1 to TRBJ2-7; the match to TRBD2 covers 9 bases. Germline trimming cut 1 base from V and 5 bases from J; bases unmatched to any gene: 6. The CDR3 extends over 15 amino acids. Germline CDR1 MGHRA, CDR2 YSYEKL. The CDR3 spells CASSQGRGGVDEQYF. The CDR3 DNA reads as TGCGCCAGCAGCCAAGGGCGGGGGGGTGTGGACGAGCAGTACTTC.

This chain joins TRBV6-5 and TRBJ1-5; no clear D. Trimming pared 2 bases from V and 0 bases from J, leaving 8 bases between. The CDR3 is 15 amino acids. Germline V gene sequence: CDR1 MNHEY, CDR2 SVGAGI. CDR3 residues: CASSYTGNSNQPQHF. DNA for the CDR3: TGTGCCAGCAGTTACACGGGGAATAGCAATCAGCCCCAGCATTTT.

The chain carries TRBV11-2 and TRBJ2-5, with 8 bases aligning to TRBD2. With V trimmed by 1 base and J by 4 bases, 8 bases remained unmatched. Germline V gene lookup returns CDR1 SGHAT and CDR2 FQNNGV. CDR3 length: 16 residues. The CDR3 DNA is TGTGCCAGCAGCTTAGGGACAAATAGCGGGATAGAGACCCAGTACTTC. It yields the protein CASSLGTNSGIETQYF. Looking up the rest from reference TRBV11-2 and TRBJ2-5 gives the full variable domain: EAGVAQSPRYKIIEKRQSVAFWCNPISGHATLYWYQQILGQGPKLLIQFQNNGVVDDSQLPKDRFSAERLKGVDSTLKIQPAKLEDSAVYLCASSLGTNSGIETQYFGPGTRLLVL.

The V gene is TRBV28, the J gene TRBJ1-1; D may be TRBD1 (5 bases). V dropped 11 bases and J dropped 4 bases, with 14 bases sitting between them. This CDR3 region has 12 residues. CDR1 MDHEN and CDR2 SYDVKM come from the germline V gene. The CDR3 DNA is TGTGCCGGGGGGTCGGGGAGCACTGAAGCTTTCTTT. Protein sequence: CAGGSGSTEAFF.

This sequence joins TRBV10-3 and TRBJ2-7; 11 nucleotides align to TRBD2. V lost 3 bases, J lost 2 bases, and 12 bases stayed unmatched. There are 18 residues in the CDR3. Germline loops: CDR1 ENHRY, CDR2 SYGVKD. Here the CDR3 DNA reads TGTGCCATCAGTGAAGGGACTAGCGGCGTCCACATAACCTACGAGCAGTACTTC. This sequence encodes CAISEGTSGVHITYEQYF.

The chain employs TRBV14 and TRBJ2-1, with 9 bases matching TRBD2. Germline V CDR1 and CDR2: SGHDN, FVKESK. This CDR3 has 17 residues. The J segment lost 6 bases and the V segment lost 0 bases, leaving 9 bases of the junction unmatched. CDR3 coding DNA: TGTGCCAGCAGCCAAGATCCCGGACTAGCGTTGCTCAATGAGCAGTTCTTC. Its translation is CASSQDPGLALLNEQFF.

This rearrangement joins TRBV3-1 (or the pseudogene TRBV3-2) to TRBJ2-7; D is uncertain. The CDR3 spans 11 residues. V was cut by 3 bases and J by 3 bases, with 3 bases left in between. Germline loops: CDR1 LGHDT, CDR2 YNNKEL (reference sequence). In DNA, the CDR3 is TGTGCCAGCAGCCACGGCTACGAGCAGTACTTC. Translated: CASSHGYEQYF.

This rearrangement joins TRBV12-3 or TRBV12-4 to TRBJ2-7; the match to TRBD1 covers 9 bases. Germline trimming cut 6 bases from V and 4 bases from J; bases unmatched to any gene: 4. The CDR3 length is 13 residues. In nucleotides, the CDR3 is TGTGCCAGCAGAGAACAGGGGGCATACGAGCAGTACTTC. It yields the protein CASREQGAYEQYF.

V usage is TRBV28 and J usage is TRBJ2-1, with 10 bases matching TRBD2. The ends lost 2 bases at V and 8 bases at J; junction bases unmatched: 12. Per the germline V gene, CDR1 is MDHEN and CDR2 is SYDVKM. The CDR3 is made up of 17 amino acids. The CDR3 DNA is TGTGCCAGCAGTTTACCTACTAGCGGGATGGGGGCGGATGAGCAGTTCTTC. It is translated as CASSLPTSGMGADEQFF.

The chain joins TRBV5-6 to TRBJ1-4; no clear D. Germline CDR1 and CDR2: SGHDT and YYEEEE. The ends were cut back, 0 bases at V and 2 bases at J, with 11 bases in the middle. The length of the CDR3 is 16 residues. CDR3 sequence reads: CASSLGSFRTNEKLFF. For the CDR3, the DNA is TGTGCCAGCAGCTTGGGGTCTTTCAGGACTAATGAAAAACTGTTTTTT.

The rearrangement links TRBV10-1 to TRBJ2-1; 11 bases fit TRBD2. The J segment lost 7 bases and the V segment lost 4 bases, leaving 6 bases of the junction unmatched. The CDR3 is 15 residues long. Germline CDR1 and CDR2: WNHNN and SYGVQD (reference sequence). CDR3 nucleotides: TGCGCCAGCAGTGGTACTAGCGGGAGTCGAAATGAGCAGTTCTTC. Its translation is CASSGTSGSRNEQFF.

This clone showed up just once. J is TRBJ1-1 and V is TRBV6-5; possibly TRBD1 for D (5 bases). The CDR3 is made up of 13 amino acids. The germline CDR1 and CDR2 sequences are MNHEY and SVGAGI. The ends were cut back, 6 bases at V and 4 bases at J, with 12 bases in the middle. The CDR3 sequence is CASRYGGSTEAFF. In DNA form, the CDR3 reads TGTGCCAGCAGGTACGGGGGGAGCACTGAAGCTTTCTTT.

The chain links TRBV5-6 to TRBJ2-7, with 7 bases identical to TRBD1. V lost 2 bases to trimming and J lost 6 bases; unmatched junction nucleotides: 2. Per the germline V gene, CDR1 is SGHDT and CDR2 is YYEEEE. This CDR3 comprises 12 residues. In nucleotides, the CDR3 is TGTGCCAGCAGCTTTACAGGGGTCGAGCAGTACTTC. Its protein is CASSFTGVEQYF.

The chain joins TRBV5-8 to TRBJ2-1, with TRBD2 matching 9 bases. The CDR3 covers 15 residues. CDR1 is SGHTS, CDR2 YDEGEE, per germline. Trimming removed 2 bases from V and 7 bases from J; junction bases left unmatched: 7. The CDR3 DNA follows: TGTGCCAGCAGCTTTGGTCTAGCGGGAAGGAATGAGCAGTTCTTC. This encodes CASSFGLAGRNEQFF.

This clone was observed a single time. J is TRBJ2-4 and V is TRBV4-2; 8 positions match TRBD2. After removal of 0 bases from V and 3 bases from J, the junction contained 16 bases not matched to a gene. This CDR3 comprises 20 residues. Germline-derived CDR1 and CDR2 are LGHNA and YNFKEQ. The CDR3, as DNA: TGTGCCAGCAGCCAAGACCCCGGGGGGGGCAGTGATGTGGTCAAAAACATTCAGTACTTC. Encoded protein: CASSQDPGGGSDVVKNIQYF.

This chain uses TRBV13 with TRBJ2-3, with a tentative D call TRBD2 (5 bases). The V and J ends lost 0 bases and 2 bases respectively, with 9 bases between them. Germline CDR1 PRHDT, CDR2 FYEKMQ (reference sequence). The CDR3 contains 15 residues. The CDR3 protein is CASSLGSGPTDTQYF. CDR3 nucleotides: TGTGCCAGCAGCTTAGGGAGCGGCCCCACAGATACGCAGTATTTT.

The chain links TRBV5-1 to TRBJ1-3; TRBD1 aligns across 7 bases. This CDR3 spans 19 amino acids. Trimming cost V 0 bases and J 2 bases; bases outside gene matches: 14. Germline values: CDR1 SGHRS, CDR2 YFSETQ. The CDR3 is CASSLAPSPPTGAGNTIYF. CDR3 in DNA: TGCGCCAGCAGCTTGGCCCCCTCACCCCCTACAGGGGCTGGAAACACCATATATTTT.

CDR3 amino acids: CASSLEGGSTDTQYF. DNA for the CDR3: TGTGCCAGCAGCTTAGAGGGGGGGAGCACAGATACGCAGTATTTT. The chain combines TRBV11-2 with TRBJ2-3; 7 bases are a match to TRBD2. The CDR3 length is 15 residues. The V and J ends lost 0 bases and 0 bases, in that order; junction bases with no gene match: 0. The germline CDR1 and CDR2 sequences are SGHAT and FQNNGV.

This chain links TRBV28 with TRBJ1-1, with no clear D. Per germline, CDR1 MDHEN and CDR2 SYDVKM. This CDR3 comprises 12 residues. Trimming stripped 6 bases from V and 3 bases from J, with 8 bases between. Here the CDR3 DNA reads TGTGCCAGCAGCCGGCGGTACACTGAAGCTTTCTTT. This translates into CASSRRYTEAFF.

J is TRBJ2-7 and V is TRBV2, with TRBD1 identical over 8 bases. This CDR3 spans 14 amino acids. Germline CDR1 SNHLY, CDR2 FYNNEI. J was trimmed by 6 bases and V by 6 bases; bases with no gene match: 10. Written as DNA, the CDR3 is TGTGCCAGCAGAAATTTTCAGGGGGCTGCCGAGCAGTACTTC. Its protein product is CASRNFQGAAEQYF.

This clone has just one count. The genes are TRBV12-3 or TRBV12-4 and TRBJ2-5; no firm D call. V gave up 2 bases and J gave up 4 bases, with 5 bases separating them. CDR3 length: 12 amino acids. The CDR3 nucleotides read TGTGCCAGCAGTTTACGCGCAGAGACCCAGTACTTC. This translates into CASSLRAETQYF.

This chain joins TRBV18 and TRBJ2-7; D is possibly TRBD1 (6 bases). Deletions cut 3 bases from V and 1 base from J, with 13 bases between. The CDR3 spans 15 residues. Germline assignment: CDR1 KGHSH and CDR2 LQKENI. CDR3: CASSPSQGLSYEQYF. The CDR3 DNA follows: TGTGCCAGCTCACCTAGTCAGGGGCTGTCCTACGAGCAGTACTTC.